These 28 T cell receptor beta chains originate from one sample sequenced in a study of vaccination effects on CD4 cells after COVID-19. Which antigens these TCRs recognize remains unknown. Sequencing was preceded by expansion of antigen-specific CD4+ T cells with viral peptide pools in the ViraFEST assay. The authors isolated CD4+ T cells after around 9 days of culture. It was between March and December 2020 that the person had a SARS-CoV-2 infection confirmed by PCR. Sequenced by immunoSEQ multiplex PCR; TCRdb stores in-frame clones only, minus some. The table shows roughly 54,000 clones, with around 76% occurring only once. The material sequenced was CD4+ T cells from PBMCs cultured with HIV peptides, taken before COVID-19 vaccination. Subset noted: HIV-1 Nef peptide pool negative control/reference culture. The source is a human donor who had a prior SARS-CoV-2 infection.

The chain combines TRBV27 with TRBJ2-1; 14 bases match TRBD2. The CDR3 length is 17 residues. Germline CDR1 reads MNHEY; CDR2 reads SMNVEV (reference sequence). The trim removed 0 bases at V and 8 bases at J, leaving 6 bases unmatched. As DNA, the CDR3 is TGTGCCAGCAGTTTATCCTATCCGGGACTAGCGGGGGATGAGCAGTTCTTC. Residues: CASSLSYPGLAGDEQFF.

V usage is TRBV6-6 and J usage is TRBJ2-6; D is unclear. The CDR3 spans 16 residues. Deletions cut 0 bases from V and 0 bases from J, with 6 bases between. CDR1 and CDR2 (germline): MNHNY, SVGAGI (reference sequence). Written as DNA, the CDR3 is TGTGCCAGCAGTTACTCTCACCTCTCTGGGGCCAACGTCCTGACTTTC. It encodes CASSYSHLSGANVLTF.

The CDR3 DNA is TGTGCCACCAGTGATTACGGGAACCAAGAGACCCAGTACTTC. Protein product: CATSDYGNQETQYF. This chain uses TRBV24-1 with TRBJ2-5; weak D call: TRBD2 (5 bases). CDR1 and CDR2 (germline): KGHDR, SFDVKD. The germline V and J ends were trimmed by 2 bases and 0 bases, with 6 bases remaining between them. The CDR3 has 14 amino acids.

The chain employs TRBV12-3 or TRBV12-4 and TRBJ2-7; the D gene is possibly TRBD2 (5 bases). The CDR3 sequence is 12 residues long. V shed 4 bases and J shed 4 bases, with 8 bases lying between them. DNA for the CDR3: TGTGCCAGCAGTTCCGGGGTGTACGAGCAGTACTTC. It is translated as CASSSGVYEQYF.

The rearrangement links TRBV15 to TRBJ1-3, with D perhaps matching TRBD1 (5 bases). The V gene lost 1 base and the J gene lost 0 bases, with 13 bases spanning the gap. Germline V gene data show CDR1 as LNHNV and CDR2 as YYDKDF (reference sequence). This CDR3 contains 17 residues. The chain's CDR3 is CATSRGQGLYSGNTIYF. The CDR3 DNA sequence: TGTGCCACCAGCAGAGGTCAGGGTCTGTACTCTGGAAACACCATATATTTT.

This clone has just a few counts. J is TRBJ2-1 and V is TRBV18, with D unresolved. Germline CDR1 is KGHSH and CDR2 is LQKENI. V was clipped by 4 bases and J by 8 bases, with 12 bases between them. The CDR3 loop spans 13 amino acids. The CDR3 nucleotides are TGTGCCAGCTCACGAGAAAGGATATATGAGCAGTTCTTC. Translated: CASSRERIYEQFF.

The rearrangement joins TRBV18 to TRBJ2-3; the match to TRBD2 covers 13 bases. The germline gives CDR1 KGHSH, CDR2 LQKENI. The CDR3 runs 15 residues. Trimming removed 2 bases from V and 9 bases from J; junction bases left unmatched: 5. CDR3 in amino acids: CASSPTSGGEITQYF. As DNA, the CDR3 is TGTGCCAGCTCACCAACTAGCGGGGGGGAGATAACGCAGTATTTT.

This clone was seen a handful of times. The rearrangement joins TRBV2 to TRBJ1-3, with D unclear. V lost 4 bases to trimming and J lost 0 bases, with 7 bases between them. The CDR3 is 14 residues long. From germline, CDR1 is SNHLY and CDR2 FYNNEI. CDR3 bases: TGTGCCAGCAGTGGTCGTCTCTCTGGAAACACCATATATTTT. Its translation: CASSGRLSGNTIYF.

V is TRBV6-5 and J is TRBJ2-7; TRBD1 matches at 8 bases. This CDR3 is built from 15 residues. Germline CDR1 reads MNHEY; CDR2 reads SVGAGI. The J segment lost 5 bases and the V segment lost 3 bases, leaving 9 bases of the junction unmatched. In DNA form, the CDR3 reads TGTGCCAGCAGTTATTCGGACAGGGAGGAGGACGAGCAGTACTTC. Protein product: CASSYSDREEDEQYF.

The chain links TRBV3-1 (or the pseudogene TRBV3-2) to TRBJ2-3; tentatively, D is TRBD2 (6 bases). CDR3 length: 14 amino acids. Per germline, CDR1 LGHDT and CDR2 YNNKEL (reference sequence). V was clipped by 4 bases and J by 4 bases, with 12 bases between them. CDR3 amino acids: CASSPSASADTQYF. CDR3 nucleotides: TGTGCCAGCAGCCCCTCGGCTAGCGCAGATACGCAGTATTTT.

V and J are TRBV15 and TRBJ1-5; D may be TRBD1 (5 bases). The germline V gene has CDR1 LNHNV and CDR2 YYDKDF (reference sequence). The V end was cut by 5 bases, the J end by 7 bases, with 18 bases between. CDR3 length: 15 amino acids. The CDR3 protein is CATSARVLDGQPQHF. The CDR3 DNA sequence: TGTGCCACCAGCGCCAGGGTGTTAGACGGACAGCCCCAGCATTTT. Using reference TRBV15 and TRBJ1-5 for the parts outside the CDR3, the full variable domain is DAMVIQNPRYQVTQFGKPVTLSCSQTLNHNVMYWYQQKSSQAPKLLFHYYDKDFNNEADTPDNFQSRRPNTSFCFLDIRSPGLGDTAMYLCATSARVLDGQPQHFGDGTRLSIL.

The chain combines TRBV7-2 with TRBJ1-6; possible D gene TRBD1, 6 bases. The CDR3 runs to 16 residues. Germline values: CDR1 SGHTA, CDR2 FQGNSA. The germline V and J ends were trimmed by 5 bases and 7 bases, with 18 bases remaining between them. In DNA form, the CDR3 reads TGTGCCAGCAGCCCCCAGGGGTTTATTGAAAATTCACCCCTCCACTTT. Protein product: CASSPQGFIENSPLHF.

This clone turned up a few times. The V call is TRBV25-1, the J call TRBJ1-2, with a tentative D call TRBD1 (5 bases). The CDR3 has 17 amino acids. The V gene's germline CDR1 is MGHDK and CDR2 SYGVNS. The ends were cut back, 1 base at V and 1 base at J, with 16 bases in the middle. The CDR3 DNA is TGTGCCAGCAGTGAATTTGATCTGATGACAGTTAACTATGGCTACACCTTC. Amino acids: CASSEFDLMTVNYGYTF.

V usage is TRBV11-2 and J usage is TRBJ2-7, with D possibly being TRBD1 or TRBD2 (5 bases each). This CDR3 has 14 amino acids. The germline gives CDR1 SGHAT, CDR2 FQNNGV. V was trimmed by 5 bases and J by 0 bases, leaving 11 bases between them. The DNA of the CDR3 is TGTGCCAGCAGCCCGGGACGTAACTCCTACGAGCAGTACTTC. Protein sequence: CASSPGRNSYEQYF.

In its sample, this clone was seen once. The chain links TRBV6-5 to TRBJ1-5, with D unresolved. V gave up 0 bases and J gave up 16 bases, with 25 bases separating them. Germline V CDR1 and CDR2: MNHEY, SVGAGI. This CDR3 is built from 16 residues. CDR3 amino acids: CASSYSNTAINRELHF. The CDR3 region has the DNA TGTGCCAGCAGTTACTCGAATACAGCTATAAACCGGGAACTTCATTTT.

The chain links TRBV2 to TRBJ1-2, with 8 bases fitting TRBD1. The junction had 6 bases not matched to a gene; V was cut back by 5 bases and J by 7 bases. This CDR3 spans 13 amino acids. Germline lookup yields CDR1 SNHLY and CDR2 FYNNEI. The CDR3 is CASSRDRRTGYTF. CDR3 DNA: TGTGCCAGCAGTAGGGACAGGCGCACTGGCTACACCTTC.

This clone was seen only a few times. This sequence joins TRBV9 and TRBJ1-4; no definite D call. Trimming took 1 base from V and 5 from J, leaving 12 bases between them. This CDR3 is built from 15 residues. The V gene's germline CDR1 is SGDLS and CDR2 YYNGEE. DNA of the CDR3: TGTGCCAGCAGCGTATCTCCCCTGCCAAATGAAAAACTGTTTTTT. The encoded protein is CASSVSPLPNEKLFF. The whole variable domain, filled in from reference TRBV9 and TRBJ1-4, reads DSGVTQTPKHLITATGQRVTLRCSPRSGDLSVYWYQQSLDQGLQFLIQYYNGEERAKGNILERFSAQQFPDLHSELNLSSLELGDSALYFCASSVSPLPNEKLFFGSGTQLSVL.

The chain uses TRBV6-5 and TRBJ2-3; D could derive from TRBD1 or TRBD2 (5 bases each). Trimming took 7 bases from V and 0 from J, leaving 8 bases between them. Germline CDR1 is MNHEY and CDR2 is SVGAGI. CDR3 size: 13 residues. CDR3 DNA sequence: TGTGCCAGCAAGGGACCTAGCACAGATACGCAGTATTTT. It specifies CASKGPSTDTQYF.

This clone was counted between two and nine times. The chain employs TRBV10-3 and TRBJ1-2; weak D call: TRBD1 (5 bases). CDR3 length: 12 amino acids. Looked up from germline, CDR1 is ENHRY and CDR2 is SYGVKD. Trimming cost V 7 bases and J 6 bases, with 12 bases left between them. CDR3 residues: CAITLEGDGYTF. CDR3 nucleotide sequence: TGTGCCATCACCCTTGAAGGGGATGGCTACACCTTC.

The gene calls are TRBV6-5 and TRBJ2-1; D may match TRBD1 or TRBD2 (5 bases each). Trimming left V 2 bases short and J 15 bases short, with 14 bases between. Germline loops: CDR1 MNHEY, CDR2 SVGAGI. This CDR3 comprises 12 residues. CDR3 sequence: CASSYRGQARFF. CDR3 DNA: TGTGCCAGCAGTTACCGGGGCCAGGCGAGGTTCTTC.

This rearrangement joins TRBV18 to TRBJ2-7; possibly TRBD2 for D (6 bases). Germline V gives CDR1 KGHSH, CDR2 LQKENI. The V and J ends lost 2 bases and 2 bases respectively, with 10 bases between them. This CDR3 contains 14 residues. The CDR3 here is CASSPSSGAYEQYF. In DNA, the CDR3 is TGTGCCAGCTCACCAAGCTCGGGGGCCTACGAGCAGTACTTC.

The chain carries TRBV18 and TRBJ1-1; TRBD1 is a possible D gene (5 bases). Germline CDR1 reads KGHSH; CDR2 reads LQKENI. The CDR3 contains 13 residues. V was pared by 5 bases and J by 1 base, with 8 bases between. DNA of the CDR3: TGTGCCAGCTCAACGACAGAGAACACTGAAGCTTTCTTT. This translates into CASSTTENTEAFF. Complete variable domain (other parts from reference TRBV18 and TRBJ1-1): NAGVMQNPRHLVRRRGQEARLRCSPMKGHSHVYWYRQLPEEGLKFMVYLQKENIIDESGMPKERFSAEFPKEGPSILRIQQVVRGDSAAYFCASSTTENTEAFFGQGTRLTVV.

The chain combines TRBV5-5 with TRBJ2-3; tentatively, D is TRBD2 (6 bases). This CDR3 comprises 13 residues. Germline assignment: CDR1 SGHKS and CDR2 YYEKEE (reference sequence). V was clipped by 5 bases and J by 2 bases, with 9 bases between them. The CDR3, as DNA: TGTGCCAGCAGGGGACTTACCACAGATACGCAGTATTTT. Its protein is CASRGLTTDTQYF.

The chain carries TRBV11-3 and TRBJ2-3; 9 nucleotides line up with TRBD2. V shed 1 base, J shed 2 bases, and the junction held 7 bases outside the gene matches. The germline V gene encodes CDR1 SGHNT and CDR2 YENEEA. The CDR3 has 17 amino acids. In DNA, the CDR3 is TGTGCCAGCAGCTTAGTCATAGGGACTAGCCCCACAGATACGCAGTATTTT. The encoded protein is CASSLVIGTSPTDTQYF.

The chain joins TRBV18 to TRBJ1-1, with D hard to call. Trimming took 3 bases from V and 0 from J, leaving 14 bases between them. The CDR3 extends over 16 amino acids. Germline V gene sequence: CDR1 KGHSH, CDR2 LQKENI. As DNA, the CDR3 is TGTGCCAGCTCACCGGGCCCATTACAGTTGAACACTGAAGCTTTCTTT. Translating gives CASSPGPLQLNTEAFF.

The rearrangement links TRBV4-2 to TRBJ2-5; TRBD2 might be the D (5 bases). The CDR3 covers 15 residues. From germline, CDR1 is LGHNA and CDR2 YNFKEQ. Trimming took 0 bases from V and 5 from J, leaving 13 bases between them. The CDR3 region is CASSQDFGRGETQYF. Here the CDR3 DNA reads TGTGCCAGCAGCCAAGATTTTGGCCGAGGGGAGACCCAGTACTTC.

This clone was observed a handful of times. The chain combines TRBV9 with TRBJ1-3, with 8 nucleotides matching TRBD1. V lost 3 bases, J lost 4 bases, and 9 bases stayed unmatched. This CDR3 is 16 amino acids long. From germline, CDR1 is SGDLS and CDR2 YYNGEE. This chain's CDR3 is CASSDPRQGTGNTIYF. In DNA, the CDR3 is TGTGCCAGCAGCGACCCCCGACAGGGGACAGGAAACACCATATATTTT.

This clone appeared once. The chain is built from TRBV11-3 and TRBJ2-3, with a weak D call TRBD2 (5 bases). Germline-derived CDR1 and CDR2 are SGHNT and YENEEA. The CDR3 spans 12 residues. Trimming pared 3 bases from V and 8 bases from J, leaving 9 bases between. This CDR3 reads CASSFSGGTQYF. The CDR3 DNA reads TGTGCCAGCAGCTTCAGCGGAGGTACGCAGTATTTT.